The present entry profiles one TCR beta chain with its context. Time point described: newly diagnosed GD, antithyroid drugs for less than 3 months. Extracted PBMC RNA gave rise to the TCR library. Patients came through an endocrinology department, and that department was in Xi'an, China. The data derive from a study of regulatory T cells in long-lasting Graves disease. V gave up 3 bases and J gave up 4 bases, with 12 bases separating them. The CDR3 is made up of 14 amino acids. CDR3 regions were amplified by Arm-PCR using iRepertoire HTBI primers to build TCR beta libraries. TCRdb used MiXCR to reprocess the multiplex PCR reads, holding one entry per CDR3 protein. Of about 400,000 distinct CDR3 sequences in the sample, 14% to 15% are singletons; the top ten hold under 9%. The sample was also linked to a second study, of T cells in Graves' hyperthyroidism and ophthalmopathy. In that study: Median prediction lead before ophthalmopathy onset was around seven months with the model.

The V call is TRBV12-3 or TRBV12-4, the J call TRBJ1-2; no reliable D call. The TCR originated in a woman between 40 and 50 years old with Graves disease. Sequencing used peripheral blood mononuclear cells (PBMCs), obtained at new diagnosis, from a patient treated with antithyroid drugs. The CDR3 region is CASSFQENLYGYTF. CDR3 sequence (DNA): TGTGCCAGCAGTTTTCAGGAGAACCTCTATGGCTACACCTTC.